This T cell receptor (beta chain) was sequenced during a study of cytomegalovirus exposure and HLA in healthy donors. Study-wide points: Later on, a genetic analysis was performed. It linked a missense variant in DCLRE1C with V- and J-gene trimming of TCR beta. One cluster of highly shared sequence variants probably arose as a sequencing artifact. TCR beta V segments were, for the most part, productive about 87% or about 30% of the time in an earlier analysis.

Germline CDR1 reads SGHRS; CDR2 reads YFSETQ. This CDR3 comprises 17 residues. V lost 0 bases to trimming and J lost 1 base; unmatched junction nucleotides: 6. In the PCR, 60 Vbeta and 13 Jbeta primers were used. Per the study methods: Roughly 10 million shared chains were among approximately 80 million unique TCR beta chains counted in a later analysis. TCRdb's table, derived via immunoSEQ multiplex PCR, lists solely in-frame clones and lacks some. The V and J calls and the clone size are those of that table, but D and trimming were determined from the DNA. The sample lists fewer than 150,000 clones; around 77% were seen once. Concerning this clone: Its antigen is still unknown.

Sequencing input: PBMCs. This rearrangement joins TRBV5-1 to TRBJ2-3, with 9 bases fitting TRBD1. The TCR comes from a woman aged 25 to 45 in good health and CMV-seropositive. The CDR3 loop reads CASSLAMTGGRTDTQYF. CDR3 sequence (DNA): TGCGCCAGCAGCTTGGCCATGACAGGGGGACGCACAGATACGCAGTATTTT.